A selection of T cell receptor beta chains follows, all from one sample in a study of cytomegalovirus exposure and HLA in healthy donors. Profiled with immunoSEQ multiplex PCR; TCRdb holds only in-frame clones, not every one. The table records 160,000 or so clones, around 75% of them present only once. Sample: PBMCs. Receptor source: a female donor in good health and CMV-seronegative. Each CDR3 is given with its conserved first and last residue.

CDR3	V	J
CASSIVFPTNEKLFF	TRBV19	TRBJ1-4
CASSLLIGTGNNEQFF	TRBV11-2	TRBJ2-1
CASSFGTSGTDTQYF	TRBV5-1	TRBJ2-3
CASSVRDREAGELFF	TRBV9	TRBJ2-2
CATTGGSNQPQHF	TRBV6-1	TRBJ1-5
CASGAGVTDTQYF	TRBV9	TRBJ2-3
CASRLTPDTGAGYTF	TRBV6-5	TRBJ1-2
CASRNRDRGFSNTEAFF	TRBV19	TRBJ1-1
CASSYSDRGPEAFF	TRBV6-5	TRBJ1-1
CASRSGGNYEKLFF	TRBV6-5	TRBJ1-4
CASSVEGQGNTEAFF	TRBV9	TRBJ1-1
CASSSGWGEGSFKETQYF	TRBV19	TRBJ2-5
CASSLGGRAGTGELFF	TRBV7-6	TRBJ2-2
CASSPSGLYNEQFF	TRBV4-1	TRBJ2-1
CASRDRGPYNEQFF	TRBV11-1	TRBJ2-1
CASSEPLSVAPQHF	TRBV25-1	TRBJ1-5
CASSADSAVSYEQYF	TRBV6-5	TRBJ2-7
CAWNSPDGVSGANVLTF	TRBV30	TRBJ2-6
CASSQEGAGTGEQYF	TRBV4-1	TRBJ2-7
CASSSSGQYF	TRBV5-8	TRBJ2-5
CASSLTGTVTEAFF	TRBV7-2	TRBJ1-1
CASSPRQGVYEQYF	TRBV7-7	TRBJ2-7
CASSPGDREVTEAFF	TRBV28	TRBJ1-1
CASSFQVAGGGEQFF	TRBV5-8	TRBJ2-1
CASSPGMKKLFF	TRBV6-6	TRBJ1-4
CASSVSQGVLGNTEAFF	TRBV9	TRBJ1-1
CASSQDGSYNEQFF	TRBV4-3	TRBJ2-1
CASRQGSETQYF	TRBV7-2	TRBJ2-3
CASSPQAGASSYEQYF	TRBV18	TRBJ2-7
CASSQEGRVQETQYF	TRBV4-3	TRBJ2-5
CASTLAGGDGELFF	TRBV6-6	TRBJ2-2
CASSFRGANTGELFF	TRBV5-4	TRBJ2-2
CASRLGTRGTEAFF	TRBV19	TRBJ1-1
CASSQVYNRGEKLFF	TRBV4-2	TRBJ1-4
CASSFRGQTGTGELFF	TRBV9	TRBJ2-2
CARSLGRDRAREQYF	TRBV5-3	TRBJ2-7
CASSPSGGREYEQYF	TRBV4-3	TRBJ2-7
CASSLDAGRNQPQHF	TRBV7-2	TRBJ1-5
CASSEGSSNEQFF	TRBV6-4	TRBJ2-1
CASSLGGRGRDTQYF	TRBV28	TRBJ2-3
CAWSGTGINQPQHF	TRBV30	TRBJ1-5
CASTGQVTLGANVLTF	TRBV19	TRBJ2-6